This T cell receptor (beta chain) was sequenced for a study of blood T cell repertoires in COVID-19. Looking at the study overall: There were acute and convalescent COVID-19 samples, and they came from the United States, Italy and Spain. PBMCs, B-cell-depleted T cells, or T cells provided the cDNA or gDNA that made up the material.

Methods used by the authors: The assay estimated nucleated cells by amplifying reference gene primers. Produced via immunoSEQ multiplex PCR; TCRdb's table is partial and in-frame only. V, J and clone size are taken as reported in that table, and D and trimming were inferred from the DNA itself. The sample includes about 180,000 clones, 70% to 90% seen only once; the top ten take under 3.5%. The CDR3 runs to 13 residues. V was trimmed by 1 base and J by 4 bases, leaving 7 bases between them. V gene TRBV12-3 or TRBV12-4 combines with J gene TRBJ1-2, with D unclear. This TCR derives from a woman younger than 45 with active or convalescent COVID-19. Sequenced material: peripheral blood. In DNA, the CDR3 is TGTGCCAGCAGTTTAGGCCAGATCTATGGCTACACCTTC. It translates to CASSLGQIYGYTF.